This T cell receptor (beta chain) is drawn from a study of PD-1 blockade in classical Hodgkin lymphoma. Stated time point: cycle 4 day 1 (C4D1), after 6 weeks of nivolumab. Every patient had relapsed following autologous stem cell transplantation, and cohorts differed in brentuximab vedotin exposure. The table came from immunoSEQ multiplex PCR; TCRdb's copy has only in-frame clones and leaves some out. The repertoire holds about 90,000 clones, with roughly nine tenths as singletons. The CDR3 contains 15 residues. CDR1 is MNHEY and CDR2 is SVGAGI in the germline V gene. J was trimmed by 3 bases and V by 2 bases; bases with no gene match: 7.

The sequence was collected from a human donor with classical Hodgkin lymphoma. The V gene is TRBV6-5, the J gene TRBJ2-7, with 7 bases aligning to TRBD2. Sequences were derived from peripheral blood mononuclear cells (PBMCs), sampled before the fourth cycle of nivolumab. The CDR3 sequence: CASSYVSRGVYEQYF. The CDR3 region has the DNA TGTGCCAGCAGTTACGTCAGTCGGGGGGTCTACGAGCAGTACTTC.